This T cell receptor (beta chain) originates from a study of blood T cell repertoires in COVID-19. In the original analysis: Nucleated cell number was recorded as an estimate derived from reference gene primer amplification. The repertoire was sequenced with immunoSEQ multiplex PCR; TCRdb's copy has only in-frame clones and lacks some. V, J and clone size were drawn from that table, and D and trimming were deduced from the DNA. The sample has roughly 190,000 clones, around four fifths seen once. Germline values: CDR1 SGHVS, CDR2 FNYEAQ. V lost 11 bases and J 11 bases, leaving 16 bases between the germline ends. This CDR3 is 12 amino acids long.

The receptor was derived from a woman in her thirties or forties with acute or convalescent COVID-19. The sample comprised peripheral blood. This rearrangement joins TRBV7-6 to TRBJ2-6, with a possible D match to TRBD2 (5 bases). The chain's CDR3 is CAVRTSMDVLTF. In nucleotides, the CDR3 is TGTGCCGTCAGGACTTCAATGGACGTCCTGACTTTC.